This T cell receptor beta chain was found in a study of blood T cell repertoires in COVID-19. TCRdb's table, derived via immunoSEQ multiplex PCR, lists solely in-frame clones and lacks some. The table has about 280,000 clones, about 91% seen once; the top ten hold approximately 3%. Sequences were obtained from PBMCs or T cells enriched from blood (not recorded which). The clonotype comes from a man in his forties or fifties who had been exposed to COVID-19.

CDR3 DNA: TGTGCCAGCAGTCACACAGGTTCGACTGGACAAGAGACCCAGTACTTC. Its protein is CASSHTGSTGQETQYF. This chain uses TRBV3-1 (or the pseudogene TRBV3-2) with TRBJ2-5; maybe TRBD1 (5 bases). In germline, CDR1 is LGHDT, CDR2 YNNKEL (reference sequence). This CDR3 comprises 16 residues. V lost 6 bases to trimming and J lost 2 bases, with 19 bases between them.